The 28 T cell receptor beta chains reported below all come from one sample, sequenced in a study of early T cells in non-severe SARS-CoV-2 infection. TCRdb re-analysed the 5' RACE reads in MiXCR, keeping a single row per CDR3 protein. The sample lists tens of thousands of distinct CDR3 sequences; about 9.4% were seen once. The source was whole blood, collected at baseline. The receptors derive from an adult who was a healthcare worker with PCR-confirmed SARS-CoV-2 infection or an uninfected control (not recorded which).

This clonotype has a handful of counts. This rearrangement joins TRBV3-1 to TRBJ1-1; 7 bases line up with TRBD1. Trimming at V came to 2 bases and at J to 1 base, leaving 4 bases not matched to a gene. The CDR3 spans 15 residues. In germline, CDR1 is LGHDT, CDR2 YNNKEL (reference sequence). CDR3 bases: TGTGCCAGCAGCCAAACCGGGACAGAGAACACTGAAGCTTTCTTT. Residues: CASSQTGTENTEAFF.

The chain links TRBV7-3 to TRBJ2-5; TRBD2 matches at 13 bases. The CDR3 contains 15 residues. Germline CDR1 is SGHTA and CDR2 is FQGTGA. V was clipped by 5 bases and J by 4 bases; unmatched bases: 4. CDR3 residues: CASSEGLAGIETQYF. As DNA, the CDR3 is TGTGCCAGCAGCGAGGGACTAGCGGGAATAGAGACCCAGTACTTC.

This clonotype was found many times. This chain links TRBV28 with TRBJ2-5; no firm D call. Looked up from germline, CDR1 is MDHEN and CDR2 is SYDVKM. This CDR3 has 10 residues. Deletions cut 10 bases from V and 5 bases from J, with 8 bases between. This CDR3 reads CATRSETQYF. CDR3 nucleotides: TGTGCCACCAGGTCGGAGACCCAGTACTTC.

This chain links TRBV20-1 with TRBJ2-2; a possible D gene is TRBD1 (6 bases). Germline-derived CDR1 and CDR2 are DFQATT and SNEGSKA (reference sequence). Trimming took 4 bases from V and 7 from J, leaving 10 bases between them. This CDR3 is 12 amino acids long. The CDR3, as DNA: TGCAGTGCTACTTGGGGGCACGGGGAGCTGTTTTTT. Encoded protein: CSATWGHGELFF.

This chain uses TRBV28 with TRBJ2-3; weak D call: TRBD1 (5 bases). V lost 5 bases and J 4 bases, leaving 10 bases between the germline ends. The CDR3 runs to 13 residues. Germline lookup yields CDR1 MDHEN and CDR2 SYDVKM. CDR3 sequence (DNA): TGTGCCAGCAGTCCAGGGTTTCCAGATACGCAGTATTTT. Amino acids: CASSPGFPDTQYF.

This clonotype has just a few counts. The CDR3 here is CSVKLAGGSYNEQFF. CDR3 DNA: TGCAGCGTTAAACTAGCGGGAGGCTCCTACAATGAGCAGTTCTTC. The chain couples TRBV29-1 to TRBJ2-1, with 12 positions matching TRBD2. The CDR3 spans 15 residues. Trimming took 5 bases from V and 0 from J; bases not matched to a gene: 2. Germline V gives CDR1 SQVTM, CDR2 ANQGSEA.

This clonotype was picked up a small number of times. The rearrangement joins TRBV3-1 to TRBJ1-2; TRBD1 matches at 9 bases. The germline CDR1 and CDR2 sequences are LGHDT and YNNKEL (reference sequence). The CDR3 extends over 17 amino acids. With V trimmed by 1 base and J by 5 bases, 11 bases remained unmatched. Here the CDR3 DNA reads TGTGCCAGCAGCCAAGCGGGACAGGGAGCCCTAGGGTATGGCTACACCTTC. This sequence encodes CASSQAGQGALGYGYTF.

This clonotype came up a few times. The chain combines TRBV7-9 with TRBJ2-2, with D possibly matching TRBD1 (6 bases). Trimming cost V 4 bases and J 1 base, with 10 bases left between them. This CDR3 is 15 amino acids long. Per germline, CDR1 SEHNR and CDR2 FQNEAQ (reference sequence). The CDR3 is CASSSRTENTGELFF. The CDR3 region has the DNA TGTGCCAGCAGCTCCCGGACAGAGAACACCGGGGAGCTGTTTTTT.

The V and J genes are TRBV28 and TRBJ2-3, with 7 bases identical to TRBD2. The CDR3 is 17 residues long. CDR1 and CDR2 (germline): MDHEN, SYDVKM. V lost 1 base to trimming and J lost 0 bases; unmatched junction nucleotides: 7. CDR3 sequence reads: CASSLSPWRESTDTQYF. The DNA for the CDR3 is TGTGCCAGCAGTTTATCCCCTTGGCGGGAGAGCACAGATACGCAGTATTTT.

This sequence joins TRBV18 and TRBJ2-2; 11 bases agree with TRBD2. This CDR3 is 17 amino acids long. Losses at the gene ends were 3 bases for V and 7 bases for J; bases not matched to a gene: 10. CDR1 is KGHSH, CDR2 LQKENI, per germline. CDR3 residues: CASSPQTSGSGGGELFF. The DNA of the CDR3 is TGTGCCAGCTCACCCCAAACTAGCGGGAGCGGCGGCGGGGAGCTGTTTTTT.

This clonotype was detected many times. The genes are TRBV7-3 and TRBJ1-1; D is ambiguous. Germline V gives CDR1 SGHTA, CDR2 FQGTGA. This CDR3 contains 15 residues. V lost 0 bases, J lost 5 bases, and 13 bases lay in between. This CDR3 is CASSLTGISLTEAFF. CDR3 sequence (DNA): TGTGCCAGCAGCTTAACAGGGATATCTTTAACTGAAGCTTTCTTT.

This clonotype was counted a few times. The J gene is TRBJ2-4, the V gene TRBV6-6, with D possibly matching TRBD1 (5 bases). Germline V gene lookup returns CDR1 MNHNY and CDR2 SVGAGI (reference sequence). CDR3 size: 15 residues. V was trimmed by 2 bases and J by 5 bases, leaving 13 bases between them. CDR3 bases: TGTGCCAGCAGTTACCCCTCCGACAGACAAAACATTCAGTACTTC. It encodes CASSYPSDRQNIQYF.

The chain has TRBV21-1 and TRBJ2-7; TRBD1, the table's D call, lacks a check against the DNA. TRBV21-1 corresponds to a pseudogene. This CDR3 is 16 amino acids long. The CDR3 coding sequence is TGTGCCAGCAGCAAGAAAACGGGAAGCAGGTCCTACGAGCAGTACTTC. It translates to CASSKKTGSRSYEQYF.

This clonotype was observed a few times. The V and J genes are TRBV2 and TRBJ2-4; 7 positions match TRBD1. J lost 7 bases, V lost 1 base, and 7 bases had no gene match. The CDR3 consists of 15 residues. Germline V CDR1 and CDR2: SNHLY, FYNNEI. CDR3: CASSEVLGGVNIQYF. The CDR3 nucleotides are TGTGCCAGCAGTGAAGTTTTAGGGGGCGTGAACATTCAGTACTTC.

This clonotype was seen a handful of times. The chain uses TRBV6-2 or TRBV6-3 and TRBJ1-1; no reliable D call. CDR3 length: 13 amino acids. The V and J ends lost 7 bases and 0 bases respectively, with 9 bases between them. Germline V gene lookup returns CDR1 MNHEY and CDR2 SVGEGT. For the CDR3, the DNA is TGTGCCAGCATGTTCCAGGTGAACACTGAAGCTTTCTTT. Amino acids: CASMFQVNTEAFF.

The rearrangement joins TRBV5-1 to TRBJ2-1, with 7 bases matching TRBD2. The CDR3 sequence is 18 residues long. V lost 1 base to trimming and J lost 0 bases; unmatched junction nucleotides: 10. Germline CDR1 is SGHRS and CDR2 is YFSETQ. DNA of the CDR3: TGCGCCAGCAGCTTGAAGGGTAGGGGCGGGGGCTCCTACAATGAGCAGTTCTTC. This encodes CASSLKGRGGGSYNEQFF.

This clonotype was seen a handful of times. This chain links TRBV4-1 with TRBJ2-3; maybe TRBD2 (5 bases). V gave up 4 bases and J gave up 4 bases, with 12 bases separating them. Germline V CDR1 and CDR2: MGHRA, YSYEKL. This CDR3 is built from 14 residues. CDR3 sequence reads: CASSLFTGSDTQYF. The CDR3 DNA reads TGCGCCAGCAGCCTTTTTACGGGATCAGATACGCAGTATTTT.

V usage is TRBV9 and J usage is TRBJ2-2; D not resolved. The germline V and J ends were trimmed by 0 bases and 4 bases, with 4 bases remaining between them. Germline V CDR1 and CDR2: SGDLS, YYNGEE. This CDR3 contains 13 residues. The CDR3 bases are TGTGCCAGCAGCGTAGGGGCCACCGGGGAGCTGTTTTTT. Translating it yields CASSVGATGELFF.

The chain recombines TRBV27 with TRBJ2-7, with 12 bases identical to TRBD2. This CDR3 is 14 amino acids long. Germline V gene data show CDR1 as MNHEY and CDR2 as SMNVEV (reference sequence). The V gene end was trimmed by 4 bases and the J gene end by 6 bases; junction bases not matched to a gene: 4. DNA of the CDR3: TGTGCCAGCAGTTCCGGACTAGCGGGACCCGAGCAGTACTTC. Protein: CASSSGLAGPEQYF.

CDR3 sequence (DNA): TGTGCCATCAGGCGACTAGCGGGTCGTTACGAGCAGTACTTC. The encoded protein is CAIRRLAGRYEQYF. The V gene is TRBV10-3, the J gene TRBJ2-7; TRBD2 aligns across 10 bases. Germline trimming cut 6 bases from V and 4 bases from J; bases unmatched to any gene: 6. CDR1 is ENHRY, CDR2 SYGVKD, per germline. The CDR3 consists of 14 residues.

This clonotype appeared many times. The rearrangement joins TRBV6-2 or TRBV6-3 to TRBJ1-5, with D perhaps matching TRBD1 (6 bases). The CDR3 is 17 residues long. V lost 9 bases and J lost 0, with 21 bases in between. The germline V gene encodes CDR1 MNHEY and CDR2 SVGEGT. The CDR3 region has the DNA TGTGCCAGTAGCGGACAGCAAAATCGATATAGCAATCAGCCCCAGCATTTT. It translates to CASSGQQNRYSNQPQHF.

The chain recombines TRBV7-9 with TRBJ2-6; 8 positions match TRBD1. The germline V gene encodes CDR1 SEHNR and CDR2 FQNEAQ (reference sequence). The CDR3 is 15 amino acids. V trimming: 3 bases; J trimming: 4 bases; junction bases outside the gene matches: 2. The DNA for the CDR3 is TGTGCCAGCAGCTTCGGACAGGGAGGGGCCAACGTCCTGACTTTC. It encodes CASSFGQGGANVLTF.

The chain recombines TRBV4-2 with TRBJ2-1, with D hard to call. The length of the CDR3 is 13 residues. V dropped 0 bases and J dropped 7 bases, with 7 bases sitting between them. CDR1 is LGHNA and CDR2 is YNFKEQ in the germline V gene. The CDR3 reads CASSQELRNEQFF. CDR3 sequence (DNA): TGTGCCAGCAGCCAAGAGTTGAGGAATGAGCAGTTCTTC.

V gene TRBV18 combines with J gene TRBJ1-3; no clear D gene. The germline V gene has CDR1 KGHSH and CDR2 LQKENI. The CDR3 runs to 15 residues. With 2 bases removed from V and 4 bases from J, the gap between germline ends came to 12 bases. The CDR3 loop reads CASSPSGPTGNTIYF. In DNA, the CDR3 is TGTGCCAGCTCACCATCTGGGCCCACAGGAAACACCATATATTTT.

The chain has TRBV20-1 and TRBJ1-1; the match to TRBD1 covers 10 bases. The CDR3 sequence is 14 residues long. The germline gives CDR1 DFQATT, CDR2 SNEGSKA (reference sequence). V lost 0 bases to trimming and J lost 6 bases; unmatched junction nucleotides: 4. The CDR3 region is CSARDDGTGAEAFF. CDR3 bases: TGCAGTGCTAGAGATGACGGGACAGGGGCTGAAGCTTTCTTT.

This chain joins TRBV5-1 and TRBJ2-5; D may be TRBD1 (7 bases). The ends were cut back, 4 bases at V and 5 bases at J, with 15 bases in the middle. This CDR3 spans 14 amino acids. Germline CDR1 SGHRS, CDR2 YFSETQ. The CDR3 is CASSRGTVEETQYF. CDR3 sequence (DNA): TGCGCCAGCAGCCGCGGGACAGTAGAGGAGACCCAGTACTTC.

This clonotype has a count of ten or more. This rearrangement joins TRBV12-3 or TRBV12-4 to TRBJ2-1, with 8 bases aligning to TRBD1. The CDR3 spans 14 residues. Germline trimming cut 1 base from V and 15 bases from J; bases unmatched to any gene: 11. Written as DNA, the CDR3 is TGTGCCAGCAGTTTAGGACAGGGGAGCTTACATCCGTTCTTC. Amino acids: CASSLGQGSLHPFF.

This clonotype was found many times. The rearrangement uses TRBV14 and TRBJ2-3; D might be TRBD1 (6 bases). Looked up from germline, CDR1 is SGHDN and CDR2 is FVKESK. V was clipped by 1 base and J by 11 bases, with 16 bases between them. The CDR3 length is 14 residues. CDR3 in DNA: TGTGCCAGCAGCCAAGGAATGAGACAGGTCAGGCAGTATTTT. Its translation is CASSQGMRQVRQYF.